Each of the 23 T cell receptor beta chains below was sequenced from the same sample in a study of OX40 agonist ivuxolimab in advanced cancers. Produced via immunoSEQ multiplex PCR; TCRdb's table is partial and in-frame only. Among approximately 56,000 clones listed, more than 85% were seen once. Source: CD4+ or CD8+ T cells sorted from blood, taken in a trial of the OX40 agonist ivuxolimab. Receptors originate from an adult with an advanced solid tumor such as melanoma, head and neck, liver or kidney cancer.

CDR3 residues: CASSLSGGGYTF. The DNA of the CDR3 is TGTGCCAGCAGTTTATCGGGGGGAGGCTACACCTTC. The chain carries TRBV27 and TRBJ1-2; TRBD1 is a possible D gene (5 bases). V was shortened by 0 bases and J by 8 bases, with 7 bases between the two germline ends. The germline V gene has CDR1 MNHEY and CDR2 SMNVEV (reference sequence). The CDR3 is made up of 12 amino acids.

This clone turned up a few times. The chain has TRBV27 and TRBJ1-2; D possibly corresponds to TRBD1 (6 bases). V lost 6 bases, J lost 6 bases, and 17 bases lay in between. The germline CDR1 and CDR2 sequences are MNHEY and SMNVEV (reference sequence). This CDR3 spans 14 amino acids. CDR3 region: CASSPTRGTHGYTF. The CDR3 DNA reads as TGTGCCAGCAGCCCTACCAGGGGAACGCATGGCTACACCTTC.

J is TRBJ2-7 and V is TRBV11-2, with 15 bases that match TRBD2. With V trimmed by 5 bases and J by 6 bases, 11 bases remained unmatched. Germline V gene sequence: CDR1 SGHAT, CDR2 FQNNGV. This CDR3 has 17 residues. CDR3 protein: CASSLTGTSGGFLEQYF. CDR3 in DNA: TGTGCCAGCAGCCTCACCGGGACTAGCGGGGGGTTCCTCGAGCAGTACTTC.

This chain connects TRBV6-4 to TRBJ1-5; D is perhaps TRBD1 (6 bases). The CDR3 consists of 14 residues. CDR1 MRHNA and CDR2 SNTAGT come from the germline V gene. V shed 2 bases and J shed 1 base, with 6 bases lying between them. The CDR3 is CASSDGTSNQPQHF. CDR3 in DNA: TGTGCCAGCAGTGACGGGACAAGCAATCAGCCCCAGCATTTT.

For this clone: The sample carries other DNA sequences with the same CDR3. The chain recombines TRBV30 with TRBJ1-1, with D possibly matching TRBD1 (6 bases). The V and J ends lost 3 bases and 0 bases respectively, with 8 bases between them. The CDR3 consists of 13 residues. The V gene's germline CDR1 is GTSNPN and CDR2 SVGIG (reference sequence). This CDR3 reads CAWRTGLNTEAFF. The CDR3 nucleotides are TGTGCCTGGAGGACAGGCCTGAACACTGAAGCTTTCTTT.

A single count supports this clone. The J gene is TRBJ2-7, the V gene TRBV5-5; 10 bases map to TRBD1. This CDR3 is 14 amino acids long. Germline V gives CDR1 SGHKS, CDR2 YYEKEE (reference sequence). J gave up 4 bases and V 3 bases, and 4 bases lay outside the gene matches. CDR3 DNA sequence: TGTGCCAGCAGCTCGGGGACAGGGGCGTACGAGCAGTACTTC. Translated, it gives CASSSGTGAYEQYF.

This chain links TRBV5-6 with TRBJ2-7; 9 bases align to TRBD1. Losses at the gene ends were 1 base for V and 6 bases for J; bases not matched to a gene: 11. The CDR3 is 16 amino acids. Germline V CDR1 and CDR2: SGHDT, YYEEEE. The CDR3 loop is CASSLLPGQGMGEQYF. The CDR3 DNA is TGTGCCAGCAGCTTGTTGCCGGGACAGGGTATGGGCGAGCAGTACTTC.

This rearrangement joins TRBV30 to TRBJ1-1, with unresolved D. The CDR3 is 15 residues long. The V and J ends lost 0 bases and 5 bases respectively, with 16 bases between them. The germline V gene has CDR1 GTSNPN and CDR2 SVGIG (reference sequence). The CDR3, as DNA: TGTGCCTGGAGTGTAGGAAGAAGGGTGGCAACTGAAGCTTTCTTT. Residues: CAWSVGRRVATEAFF.

This clone was observed once. This rearrangement joins TRBV30 to TRBJ1-2; D unclear. Trimming stripped 4 bases from V and 5 bases from J, with 14 bases between. CDR1 is GTSNPN, CDR2 SVGIG, per germline (reference sequence). The length of the CDR3 is 13 residues. As DNA, the CDR3 is TGTGCCTGGACAGAGCTCCACCTTTATGGCTACACCTTC. Its protein is CAWTELHLYGYTF.

This rearrangement joins TRBV7-3 to TRBJ2-3; D uncertain. CDR3 length: 16 residues. Germline lookup yields CDR1 SGHTA and CDR2 FQGTGA. The germline V and J ends were trimmed by 5 bases and 3 bases, with 18 bases remaining between them. CDR3 loop: CASSLLPTWETDTQYF. CDR3 nucleotides: TGTGCCAGCAGCCTCCTCCCAACATGGGAAACAGATACGCAGTATTTT.

The rearrangement uses TRBV30 and TRBJ2-1, with D perhaps TRBD1 (6 bases). The CDR3 loop spans 13 amino acids. Germline V gene sequence: CDR1 GTSNPN, CDR2 SVGIG (reference sequence). V was clipped by 3 bases and J by 4 bases, with 10 bases between them. CDR3 sequence: CAWSAGVYNEQFF. In DNA form, the CDR3 reads TGTGCCTGGAGCGCAGGGGTGTACAATGAGCAGTTCTTC.

This rearrangement joins TRBV27 to TRBJ2-1; D is undetermined. This CDR3 spans 14 amino acids. Germline CDR1 is MNHEY and CDR2 is SMNVEV (reference sequence). V shed 3 bases and J shed 2 bases, with 8 bases lying between them. Here the CDR3 DNA reads TGTGCCAGCAGTTTTGCGGCAGCCTACAATGAGCAGTTCTTC. Translating gives CASSFAAAYNEQFF.

This clone appeared a single time. This chain uses TRBV7-6 with TRBJ2-7; TRBD2 might be the D (7 bases). CDR3 size: 16 residues. Germline V CDR1 and CDR2: SGHVS, FNYEAQ. Trimming stripped 5 bases from V and 5 bases from J, with 22 bases between. CDR3 residues: CASSPILAGATHEQYF. The DNA of the CDR3 is TGTGCCAGCAGCCCAATCTTGGCGGGGGCGACCCACGAGCAGTACTTC.

As for this clone: A much larger clone sits a single nucleotide away, making a read error possible. The same CDR3 also results from other DNA sequences found in this sample. The rearrangement links TRBV19 to TRBJ2-7, with a tentative D call TRBD1 (6 bases). In germline, CDR1 is LNHDA, CDR2 SQIVND (reference sequence). CDR3 length: 13 residues. Trimming shortened V by 5 bases and J by 2 bases, and 10 bases separated the two germline ends. The CDR3 bases are TGTGCCAGTAGTTTGGACAGTACCTACGAGCAGTACTTC. Its translation: CASSLDSTYEQYF.

The DNA of the CDR3 is TGTGCCAGCAGTTACTTCGGAGGGGGTTACACTGAAGCTTTCTTT. Protein sequence: CASSYFGGGYTEAFF. The chain has TRBV6-5 and TRBJ1-1, with D possibly matching TRBD1 (6 bases). The CDR3 runs to 15 residues. V lost 1 base and J lost 3, with 12 bases in between. Per the germline V gene, CDR1 is MNHEY and CDR2 is SVGAGI.

CDR3 residues: CASTISQNNEQFF. CDR3 nucleotides: TGTGCCAGCACCATTAGCCAGAACAATGAGCAGTTCTTC. This chain connects TRBV7-6 to TRBJ2-1, with D uncertain. In germline, CDR1 is SGHVS, CDR2 FNYEAQ. V shed 7 bases and J shed 5 bases, with 12 bases lying between them. The CDR3 is 13 amino acids.

This chain uses TRBV15 with TRBJ2-3; TRBD1 aligns across 12 bases. This CDR3 spans 15 amino acids. The V gene's germline CDR1 is LNHNV and CDR2 YYDKDF (reference sequence). V was clipped by 3 bases and J by 3 bases; unmatched bases: 1. The DNA of the CDR3 is TGTGCCACCAGCAGGGGACAGGGGGCTACAGATACGCAGTATTTT. Translated: CATSRGQGATDTQYF.

The rearrangement links TRBV7-8 to TRBJ1-6, with D possibly being TRBD1 (5 bases). CDR1 SGHVS and CDR2 FQNEAQ come from the germline V gene. The CDR3 is 16 amino acids. The germline V and J ends were trimmed by 5 bases and 8 bases, with 19 bases remaining between them. The CDR3, as DNA: TGTGCCAGCAGCCCAATCCCGACAGTTGGTTATTCACCCCTCCACTTT. Encoded protein: CASSPIPTVGYSPLHF.

V usage is TRBV7-6 and J usage is TRBJ2-1; no clear D gene. CDR1 and CDR2 from the germline V gene are SGHVS and FNYEAQ. V lost 2 bases and J lost 3, with 11 bases in between. The CDR3 has 15 amino acids. CDR3 sequence (DNA): TGTGCCAGCAGCTTAACATACAGCGACTACAATGAGCAGTTCTTC. This codes for CASSLTYSDYNEQFF.

Many counts were recorded for this clone. The CDR3 DNA is TGTGCCAGCTCACCGGATTCCACAGATACGCAGTATTTT. As protein: CASSPDSTDTQYF. J is TRBJ2-3 and V is TRBV18, with D unclear. V was clipped by 3 bases and J by 2 bases, with 6 bases between them. Germline lookup yields CDR1 KGHSH and CDR2 LQKENI. CDR3 size: 13 residues.

This clone was recorded only once. The J gene is TRBJ2-7, the V gene TRBV5-1, with D unclear. The germline CDR1 and CDR2 sequences are SGHRS and YFSETQ. The CDR3 length is 16 residues. Trimming took 4 bases from V and 5 from J, leaving 22 bases between them. The CDR3 loop is CASSPNTETSGNEQYF. The CDR3 DNA sequence: TGCGCCAGCAGCCCCAACACGGAGACGTCCGGCAACGAGCAGTACTTC.

The J gene is TRBJ2-7, the V gene TRBV6-5; D is perhaps TRBD1 or TRBD2 (6 bases each). With 6 bases removed from V and 4 bases from J, the gap between germline ends came to 16 bases. Per the germline V gene, CDR1 is MNHEY and CDR2 is SVGAGI. The CDR3 spans 14 residues. CDR3 sequence (DNA): TGTGCCAGCAGGTCTCTAAGGGGGGAATACGAGCAGTACTTC. Translated, it gives CASRSLRGEYEQYF.

This sequence joins TRBV11-2 and TRBJ2-3; D remains unclear. V lost 0 bases and J lost 2, with 12 bases in between. This CDR3 spans 16 amino acids. Germline V gene data show CDR1 as SGHAT and CDR2 as FQNNGV. CDR3 residues: CASSLDAWTDTDTQYF. The CDR3, as DNA: TGTGCCAGCAGCTTAGATGCTTGGACCGACACAGATACGCAGTATTTT. Filled out from reference TRBV11-2 and TRBJ2-3, the complete variable domain reads EAGVAQSPRYKIIEKRQSVAFWCNPISGHATLYWYQQILGQGPKLLIQFQNNGVVDDSQLPKDRFSAERLKGVDSTLKIQPAKLEDSAVYLCASSLDAWTDTDTQYFGPGTRLTVL.